Shown below are 15 T cell receptor beta chains from a single sample sequenced in a study of blood T cells in healthy people across ages. A J-beta primer mix and a sample-barcoded 5' primer were used in a second PCR of roughly 6 to 11 cycles. MiXCR, applied by TCRdb to the 5' RACE reads, yields one record per CDR3 protein. The repertoire holds roughly 730,000 distinct CDR3 sequences, with approximately 60% as singletons. The specimen sequenced was blood. These receptors all come from a man aged 35-49 years in good health.

The chain combines TRBV6-5 with TRBJ1-2, with TRBD1 matching 9 bases. Germline values: CDR1 MNHEY, CDR2 SVGAGI. V dropped 5 bases and J dropped 4; count of bases not matched to a gene: 8. This CDR3 contains 15 residues. The CDR3 DNA reads TGTGCCAGCAGTCTCCTGGGGGACAGGGTCTATGGCTACACCTTC. This sequence encodes CASSLLGDRVYGYTF.

The CDR3 protein is CASSFSRRLETQYF. DNA of the CDR3: TGTGCCAGCAGTTTTTCACGTCGGTTGGAGACCCAGTACTTC. The genes are TRBV28 and TRBJ2-7; D is uncertain. TRBJ2-5 explains the end of the DNA better; the J call may be wrong. This CDR3 is 14 amino acids long. Germline CDR1 reads MDHEN; CDR2 reads SYDVKM.

This clonotype appeared a few times. This chain links TRBV20-1 with TRBJ2-7; D unresolved. The germline V gene has CDR1 DFQATT and CDR2 SNEGSKA (reference sequence). V was shortened by 3 bases and J by 4 bases, with 10 bases between the two germline ends. The CDR3 runs 12 residues. CDR3 protein: CSASSAFYEQYF. CDR3 DNA: TGCAGTGCTAGCTCGGCTTTTTACGAGCAGTACTTC.

V is TRBV20-1 and J is TRBJ2-3; D call uncertain. Trimming took off 7 bases at V and 0 bases at J, with 14 bases between the two ends. CDR1 is DFQATT and CDR2 is SNEGSKA in the germline V gene (reference sequence). This CDR3 has 14 residues. The CDR3 bases are TGCAGTGTCACCGTACCGCTTAGCACAGATACGCAGTATTTT. Translated: CSVTVPLSTDTQYF.

This chain connects TRBV9 to TRBJ2-7, with D tentatively TRBD1 (5 bases). Gene TRBJ2-4 matches the end of the DNA better, so the J call may be wrong. From germline, CDR1 is SGDLS and CDR2 YYNGEE. This CDR3 is built from 15 residues. This CDR3 reads CASSAETDSKNIQYF. The CDR3 DNA is TGTGCCAGCAGCGCCGAGACAGACTCAAAAAACATTCAGTACTTC.

This sequence joins TRBV5-1 and TRBJ2-4; 13 positions match TRBD2. Germline values: CDR1 SGHRS, CDR2 YFSETQ. Trimming cost V 4 bases and J 6 bases; bases outside gene matches: 16. CDR3 length: 19 residues. CDR3 nucleotide sequence: TGCGCCAGCAGCCGGATTCCGGGACTAGCGGGAAAAGCCCCAAACATTCAGTACTTC. Translation gives CASSRIPGLAGKAPNIQYF.

J is TRBJ2-5 and V is TRBV5-4; the match to TRBD1 covers 7 bases. The J call may be in error: the DNA end matches TRBJ2-7 better. This CDR3 region has 13 residues. The germline CDR1 and CDR2 sequences are SGHNT and YYREEE (reference sequence). As DNA, the CDR3 is TGTGCCAGCAGCTCTCGGGACAGCTACGAGCAGTACTTC. Protein product: CASSSRDSYEQYF.

This clonotype appeared once. This chain connects TRBV30 to TRBJ1-2; D gene ambiguous. Germline CDR1 is GTSNPN and CDR2 is SVGIG (reference sequence). V lost 2 bases, J lost 3 bases, and 10 bases lay in between. CDR3 size: 13 residues. This CDR3 is CAWSFRTDYGYTF. CDR3 nucleotide sequence: TGTGCCTGGAGTTTCCGGACTGACTATGGCTACACCTTC.

The chain joins TRBV25-1 to TRBJ1-2; D is ambiguous. Trimming removed 5 bases from V and 6 bases from J, with 16 bases in between. This CDR3 comprises 14 residues. Germline assignment: CDR1 MGHDK and CDR2 SYGVNS. The CDR3 sequence: CASSPPLDFHGYTF. The CDR3 DNA sequence: TGTGCCAGCAGTCCGCCTTTAGATTTCCATGGCTACACCTTC.

This chain connects TRBV29-1 to TRBJ2-1, with 7 bases fitting TRBD1. The CDR3 has 15 residues. CDR1 and CDR2 (germline): SQVTM, ANQGSEA. With V trimmed by 2 bases and J by 5 bases, 9 bases remained unmatched. CDR3 in amino acids: CSVEKGAIAHNEQFF. CDR3 sequence (DNA): TGCAGCGTTGAAAAGGGGGCGATAGCCCACAATGAGCAGTTCTTC.

The chain uses TRBV20-1 and TRBJ2-1, with TRBD1 matching 7 bases. The J segment lost 9 bases and the V segment lost 3 bases, leaving 14 bases of the junction unmatched. This CDR3 has 15 residues. CDR1 is DFQATT, CDR2 SNEGSKA, per germline (reference sequence). The CDR3 reads CSARIPGQGVGEQFF. The CDR3 DNA is TGCAGTGCTAGGATTCCCGGGCAGGGGGTGGGTGAGCAGTTCTTC.

The genes are TRBV5-1 and TRBJ1-1, with D unclear. V was cut by 0 bases and J by 4 bases, with 10 bases left in between. The CDR3 extends over 14 amino acids. Germline V gene sequence: CDR1 SGHRS, CDR2 YFSETQ. The CDR3 is CASSLGLVSTEAFF. The CDR3 DNA reads as TGCGCCAGCAGCTTGGGACTCGTGAGCACTGAAGCTTTCTTT.

Many counts were recorded for this clonotype. CDR3 sequence (DNA): TGCGCCAGCAGCGTTGGAGGATCGGGGACTACCTCCTCCGGGACCCAGTACTTC. Residues: CASSVGGSGTTSSGTQYF. The J gene is TRBJ2-5, the V gene TRBV5-1, with TRBD2 matching 7 bases. V dropped 4 bases and J dropped 7; count of bases not matched to a gene: 22. Germline lookup yields CDR1 SGHRS and CDR2 YFSETQ. CDR3 length: 18 residues.

This chain joins TRBV4-1 and TRBJ2-3; 7 bases are shared with TRBD2. Germline V lookup: CDR1 MGHRA, CDR2 YSYEKL. CDR3 length equals 15 residues. V shed 1 base, J shed 6 bases, and the junction held 7 bases outside the gene matches. The CDR3 DNA follows: TGCGCCAGCAGCCAAGTGACGGGAGGAATGGATACGCAGTATTTT. Its translation: CASSQVTGGMDTQYF.

This clonotype was seen a few times. The chain joins TRBV24-1 to TRBJ2-4; 9 bases map to TRBD1. J lost 8 bases, V lost 3 bases, and 7 bases had no gene match. The CDR3 is 15 residues long. Germline values: CDR1 KGHDR, CDR2 SFDVKD. CDR3 in amino acids: CATSDPGTGSDIQYF. DNA for the CDR3: TGTGCCACCAGTGATCCCGGGACAGGGTCGGACATTCAGTACTTC.